This is a list of T cell receptor beta chains from one sample in a study of beta chain features in type 1 diabetes. Clones were read by immunoSEQ multiplex PCR, and TCRdb kept only the in-frame ones, dropping some. The sample holds some 500,000 clones; more than 9.5% are singletons and the top ten take approximately 0.05%. Sequenced material: naive CD4+ T cells from blood. These TCRs come from a young woman in good health. CDR3s include the opening cysteine and the closing phenylalanine or tryptophan. A D gene is named only where the DNA matches it firmly. The size of a clone is reported for some rows only, either as once, few or many, or as a class for expanded clones.

clone size: NA
D gene: TRBD1
J gene: TRBJ1-4
V gene: TRBV5-1
CDR3 length: 16
CDR3 DNA: TGCGCCAGCAGCTTGGACAGGGGGCCGACTTCTGAAAAACTGTTTTTT
CDR3 protein: CASSLDRGPTSEKLFF

clone size: few
D gene: TRBD2
J gene: TRBJ2-1
V gene: TRBV30
CDR3 length: 17
CDR3 DNA: TGTGCCTGGAGTGTAGCTCGAACTAGCGGGAGTGGAAATGAGCAGTTCTTC
CDR3 protein: CAWSVARTSGSGNEQFF

clone size: NA
D gene: NA
J gene: TRBJ2-1
V gene: TRBV29-1
CDR3 length: 13
CDR3 DNA: TGCAGCTCGAGCGGATTCTCCTACAATGAGCAGTTCTTC
CDR3 protein: CSSSGFSYNEQFF

clone size: few
D gene: NA
J gene: TRBJ1-1
V gene: TRBV2
CDR3 length: 13
CDR3 DNA: TGTGCCAGCAAGGTCCTCATGAACACTGAAGCTTTCTTT
CDR3 protein: CASKVLMNTEAFF

clone size: NA
D gene: NA
J gene: TRBJ2-1
V gene: TRBV4-3
CDR3 length: 11
CDR3 DNA: TGCGCCAGCAGGGGCGTCAATGAGCAGTTCTTC
CDR3 protein: CASRGVNEQFF

clone size: NA
D gene: NA
J gene: TRBJ2-5
V gene: TRBV4-1
CDR3 length: 13
CDR3 DNA: TGCGCCAGCAGCCGGGGGATCCCAGAGACCCAGTACTTC
CDR3 protein: CASSRGIPETQYF

clone size: NA
D gene: NA
J gene: TRBJ2-3
V gene: TRBV5-1
CDR3 length: 14
CDR3 DNA: TGCGCCAGCAGCTTGGCCCTGAGCACAGATACGCAGTATTTT
CDR3 protein: CASSLALSTDTQYF

clone size: few
D gene: NA
J gene: TRBJ2-3
V gene: TRBV5-1
CDR3 length: 14
CDR3 DNA: TGCGCCAGCAGCTTGGGACAGACCACAGATACGCAGTATTTT
CDR3 protein: CASSLGQTTDTQYF

clone size: NA
D gene: NA
J gene: TRBJ1-1
V gene: TRBV29-1
CDR3 length: 14
CDR3 DNA: TGCAGCGTTGGTGTTCGTGGTAGGAACACTGAAGCTTTCTTT
CDR3 protein: CSVGVRGRNTEAFF

clone size: NA
D gene: NA
J gene: TRBJ1-1
V gene: TRBV9
CDR3 length: 14
CDR3 DNA: TGTGCCAGCAGCGTAGCTGGGGCCAACACTGAAGCTTTCTTT
CDR3 protein: CASSVAGANTEAFF

clone size: few
D gene: NA
J gene: TRBJ2-2
V gene: TRBV19
CDR3 length: 13
CDR3 DNA: TGTGCCAGTAGTATCAAGCCTACCGGGGAGCTGTTTTTT
CDR3 protein: CASSIKPTGELFF

clone size: NA
D gene: TRBD1
J gene: TRBJ2-3
V gene: TRBV7-2
CDR3 length: 18
CDR3 DNA: TGTGCCAGCAGCCTTATTGGCAGGGGGACCCTTCTTACAGATACGCAGTATTTT
CDR3 protein: CASSLIGRGTLLTDTQYF

clone size: NA
D gene: NA
J gene: TRBJ2-3
V gene: TRBV6-6
CDR3 length: 14
CDR3 DNA: TGTGCCAGCAGTTACTCTGATAGCACAGATACGCAGTATTTT
CDR3 protein: CASSYSDSTDTQYF

clone size: NA
D gene: NA
J gene: TRBJ2-5
V gene: TRBV14
CDR3 length: 15
CDR3 DNA: TGTGCCAGCAGCCAAGGTAGTGGAGGACAAGAGACCCAGTACTTC
CDR3 protein: CASSQGSGGQETQYF

clone size: few
D gene: TRBD1
J gene: TRBJ1-3
V gene: TRBV15
CDR3 length: 17
CDR3 DNA: TGTGCCACCAGCAGAGCGGGGACAGGGGGCGCCGGAAACACCATATATTTT
CDR3 protein: CATSRAGTGGAGNTIYF

clone size: NA
D gene: NA
J gene: TRBJ1-2
V gene: TRBV7-6
CDR3 length: 10
CDR3 DNA: TGTGCCAGCAGCTCGTATGGCTACACCTTC
CDR3 protein: CASSSYGYTF

clone size: few
D gene: TRBD1
J gene: TRBJ2-4
V gene: TRBV28
CDR3 length: 13
CDR3 DNA: TGTGCCAGCTTGGCAGGGGGCAAGAACATTCAGTACTTC
CDR3 protein: CASLAGGKNIQYF

clone size: NA
D gene: NA
J gene: TRBJ2-7
V gene: TRBV12-5
CDR3 length: 12
CDR3 DNA: TGTGCTAGTGGTTTATCGGACTACGAGCAGTACTTC
CDR3 protein: CASGLSDYEQYF

clone size: NA
D gene: NA
J gene: TRBJ1-6
V gene: TRBV27
CDR3 length: 13
CDR3 DNA: TGTGCCAGCAGTCCCAAAAGGGCTTCACCCCTCCACTTT
CDR3 protein: CASSPKRASPLHF

clone size: few
D gene: NA
J gene: TRBJ2-3
V gene: TRBV7-3
CDR3 length: 12
CDR3 DNA: TGTGCCAGCAGCTCACAGGCAGATACGCAGTATTTT
CDR3 protein: CASSSQADTQYF

clone size: few
D gene: NA
J gene: TRBJ1-2
V gene: TRBV7-9
CDR3 length: 14
CDR3 DNA: TGTGCCAGCAGCTTAGTCTCAATGACAGAGGGCTACACCTTC
CDR3 protein: CASSLVSMTEGYTF

clone size: few
D gene: TRBD1
J gene: TRBJ1-2
V gene: TRBV27
CDR3 length: 13
CDR3 DNA: TGTGCCAGCAGTAGTGGACAGGGGTATGGCTACACCTTC
CDR3 protein: CASSSGQGYGYTF

clone size: few
D gene: NA
J gene: TRBJ2-3
V gene: TRBV7-2
CDR3 length: 16
CDR3 DNA: TGTGCCAGCAGCTTGCAAGCAGGGGGGGGCACAGATACGCAGTATTTT
CDR3 protein: CASSLQAGGGTDTQYF

clone size: few
D gene: NA
J gene: TRBJ1-6
V gene: TRBV15
CDR3 length: 14
CDR3 DNA: TGTGCCACCAGCAGAGATCGAAACAATTCACCCCTCCACTTT
CDR3 protein: CATSRDRNNSPLHF

clone size: NA
D gene: NA
J gene: TRBJ1-1
V gene: TRBV7-6
CDR3 length: 14
CDR3 DNA: TGTGCCAGCAGCTTATACAGCGGGAACACTGAAGCTTTCTTT
CDR3 protein: CASSLYSGNTEAFF

clone size: NA
D gene: NA
J gene: TRBJ1-1
V gene: TRBV10-3
CDR3 length: 13
CDR3 DNA: TGTGCCATCAGTGTTAAGATGAACACTGAAGCTTTCTTT
CDR3 protein: CAISVKMNTEAFF

clone size: few
D gene: NA
J gene: TRBJ2-1
V gene: TRBV30
CDR3 length: 16
CDR3 DNA: TGTGCCTGGATTAAACCGGGCCTAAGCTCCTACAATGAGCAGTTCTTC
CDR3 protein: CAWIKPGLSSYNEQFF

clone size: NA
D gene: NA
J gene: TRBJ1-1
V gene: TRBV7-3
CDR3 length: 13
CDR3 DNA: TGTGCCAGCAGCTCCGGACAGAACACTGAAGCTTTCTTT
CDR3 protein: CASSSGQNTEAFF

clone size: NA
D gene: NA
J gene: TRBJ2-5
V gene: TRBV29-1
CDR3 length: 14
CDR3 DNA: TGCAGCGCCGCTTATACAGCGTTACAAGAGACCCAGTACTTC
CDR3 protein: CSAAYTALQETQYF

clone size: few
D gene: NA
J gene: TRBJ2-3
V gene: TRBV29-1
CDR3 length: 13
CDR3 DNA: TGCAGCGTTGAAGATAACAATGCAGATACGCAGTATTTT
CDR3 protein: CSVEDNNADTQYF

clone size: few
D gene: NA
J gene: TRBJ2-2
V gene: TRBV29-1
CDR3 length: 12
CDR3 DNA: TGCAGCGCCGTAAAAGACATCGGGGAGCTGTTTTTT
CDR3 protein: CSAVKDIGELFF

clone size: few
D gene: TRBD1
J gene: TRBJ2-5
V gene: TRBV5-1
CDR3 length: 14
CDR3 DNA: TGCGCCAGCAGGCCCGGACAGGGAAAAGAGACCCAGTACTTC
CDR3 protein: CASRPGQGKETQYF

clone size: few
D gene: NA
J gene: TRBJ2-5
V gene: TRBV5-4
CDR3 length: 14
CDR3 DNA: TGTGCCAGCAGGAAGGACAGGAGGGAAGAGACCCAGTACTTC
CDR3 protein: CASRKDRREETQYF